This T cell receptor beta chain was captured in a study of blood T cell repertoires in COVID-19. Study-level information: The origin of the acute and convalescent COVID-19 samples was the United States, Italy and Spain. Nucleic acid was either cDNA or gDNA, and it came from T cells, B-cell-depleted T cells, or PBMCs.

CDR1 SGHDN and CDR2 FVKESK come from the germline V gene. The CDR3 is made up of 14 amino acids. V dropped 0 bases and J dropped 7; count of bases not matched to a gene: 5. Under the authors' procedure: It was from reference gene primer amplification that nucleated cell counts were estimated. Profiled with immunoSEQ multiplex PCR; TCRdb holds only in-frame clones, not every one. The V and J calls and clone size are taken from that table; D and trimming were inferred from the DNA. The table lists about 170,000 clones, about 87% of them singletons, with roughly 24% in the top ten. The V and J genes are TRBV14 and TRBJ1-2; 7 bases align to TRBD1. The TCR sequence derives from a man in his 60s with acute or convalescent COVID-19. The sequencing input was peripheral blood. CDR3 in DNA: TGTGCCAGCAGCCAAGATCAACAGGGGTTTGGCTACACCTTC. Protein sequence: CASSQDQQGFGYTF.